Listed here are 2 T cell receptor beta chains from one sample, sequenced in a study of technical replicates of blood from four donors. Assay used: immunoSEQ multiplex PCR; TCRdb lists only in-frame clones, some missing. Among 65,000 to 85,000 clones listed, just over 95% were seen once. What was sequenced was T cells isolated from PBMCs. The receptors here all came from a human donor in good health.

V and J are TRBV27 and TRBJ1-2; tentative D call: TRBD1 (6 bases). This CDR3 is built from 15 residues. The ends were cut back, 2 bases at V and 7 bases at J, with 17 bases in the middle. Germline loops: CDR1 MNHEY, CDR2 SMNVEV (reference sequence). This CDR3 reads CASSLDGQSGGGYTF. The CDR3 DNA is TGTGCCAGCAGTTTAGACGGACAGTCGGGCGGTGGCTACACCTTC.

The chain's CDR3 is CASSRQGAIEKLFF. CDR3 DNA: TGTGCCAGCAGCAGACAGGGGGCGATTGAAAAACTGTTTTTT. The chain links TRBV5-4 to TRBJ1-4; TRBD1 aligns across 10 bases. The length of the CDR3 is 14 residues. The ends lost 4 bases at V and 7 bases at J; junction bases unmatched: 4. Germline CDR1 and CDR2: SGHNT and YYREEE (reference sequence).